This T cell receptor beta chain appears in the sequencing data of a study of T cells after yellow fever vaccination. TCRdb re-called the 5' RACE reads with MiXCR, one entry per CDR3 protein. The table includes roughly 190,000 distinct CDR3 sequences, approximately 11% detected once. Germline CDR1 ENHRY, CDR2 SYGVKD. This CDR3 is 14 amino acids long. V shed 6 bases and J 3 bases; nucleotides not matched to a gene: 6. The TCR was taken from a man between 18 and 35 years old who received the YFV17D yellow fever vaccine. The source was CD8+ T cells sorted from PBMCs, collected 15 days after the yellow fever booster vaccination. V usage is TRBV10-3 and J usage is TRBJ2-3; 7 nucleotides line up with TRBD1. CDR3 DNA sequence: TGTGCCATCAGAGACAGGGATGGAACAGATACGCAGTATTTT. It yields the protein CAIRDRDGTDTQYF.